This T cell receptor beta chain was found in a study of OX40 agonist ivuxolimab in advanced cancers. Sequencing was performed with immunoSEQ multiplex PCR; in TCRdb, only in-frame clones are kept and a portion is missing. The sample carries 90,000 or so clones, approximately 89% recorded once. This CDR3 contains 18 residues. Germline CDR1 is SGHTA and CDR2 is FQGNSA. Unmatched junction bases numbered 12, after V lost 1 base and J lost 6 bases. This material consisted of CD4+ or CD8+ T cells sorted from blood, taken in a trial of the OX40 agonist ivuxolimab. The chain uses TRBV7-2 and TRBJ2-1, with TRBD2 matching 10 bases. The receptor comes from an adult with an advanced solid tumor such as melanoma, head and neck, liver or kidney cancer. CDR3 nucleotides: TGTGCCAGCAGCTTAGGTCAACCCAAACTAGCGGGGCTCAATGAGCAGTTCTTC. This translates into CASSLGQPKLAGLNEQFF.